This passage covers 28 T cell receptor beta chains from one sample sequenced in a study of CD8+ T cells in alopecia areata. Investigators isolated RNA and reverse transcribed it into cDNA to act as the sequencing template. The table came from immunoSEQ multiplex PCR; TCRdb's copy has only in-frame clones and leaves some out. This table has 130,000 to 150,000 clones, 85% to 90% appearing once. The sample consisted of CD8+ T cells sorted from blood, taken at week 0. These receptors were obtained from a human donor with alopecia areata.

A single count supports this clone. V gene TRBV19 combines with J gene TRBJ1-1; a possible D gene is TRBD1 (5 bases). Germline CDR1 and CDR2: LNHDA and SQIVND (reference sequence). This CDR3 is built from 12 residues. Trimming stripped 10 bases from V and 5 bases from J, with 14 bases between. The CDR3 DNA sequence: TGTGCCACTAACCCTGGGGGGACTGAAGCTTTCTTT. Protein sequence: CATNPGGTEAFF.

The chain has TRBV11-2 and TRBJ2-2, with 12 bases fitting TRBD2. With V trimmed by 0 bases and J by 5 bases, 7 bases remained unmatched. This CDR3 is 18 amino acids long. Germline CDR1 and CDR2: SGHAT and FQNNGV. CDR3 region: CASSLDLPGLAGTGELFF. As DNA, the CDR3 is TGTGCCAGCAGCTTAGATCTGCCCGGACTAGCGGGAACCGGGGAGCTGTTTTTT.

The chain recombines TRBV25-1 with TRBJ1-1; D gene ambiguous. The CDR3 has 14 amino acids. Germline V gene data show CDR1 as MGHDK and CDR2 as SYGVNS. V lost 3 bases to trimming and J lost 6 bases, with 14 bases between them. The CDR3 sequence: CASSERARDAEAFF. The CDR3 region has the DNA TGTGCCAGCAGTGAGCGGGCCCGCGACGCTGAAGCTTTCTTT.

The chain recombines TRBV9 with TRBJ1-5; D is ambiguous. The CDR3 extends over 16 amino acids. Trimming took 4 bases from V and 1 from J, leaving 15 bases between them. The germline CDR1 and CDR2 sequences are SGDLS and YYNGEE. The CDR3 DNA sequence: TGTGCCAGCAGCCAAGACGGTGAGTGGAGCAATCAGCCCCAGCATTTT. Translated: CASSQDGEWSNQPQHF.

V gene TRBV7-3 combines with J gene TRBJ2-3; the match to TRBD1 covers 8 bases. CDR1 and CDR2 (germline): SGHTA, FQGTGA. This CDR3 comprises 14 residues. The ends lost 5 bases at V and 7 bases at J; junction bases unmatched: 8. Here the CDR3 DNA reads TGTGCCAGCAGCCCGACAGGGGATCGTAATACGCAGTATTTT. Translation: CASSPTGDRNTQYF.

This chain connects TRBV19 to TRBJ1-5; D gene unclear. The V gene's germline CDR1 is LNHDA and CDR2 SQIVND (reference sequence). The length of the CDR3 is 15 residues. The V end was cut by 5 bases, the J end by 3 bases, with 14 bases between. The CDR3, as DNA: TGTGCCAGTAGTCCCGGGCGGACGGCCAATCAGCCCCAGCATTTT. It encodes CASSPGRTANQPQHF. Together with reference TRBV19 and TRBJ1-5, the CDR3 gives the full variable domain: DGGITQSPKYLFRKEGQNVTLSCEQNLNHDAMYWYRQDPGQGLRLIYYSQIVNDFQKGDIAEGYSVSREKKESFPLTVTSAQKNPTAFYLCASSPGRTANQPQHFGDGTRLSIL.

The V call is TRBV7-9, the J call TRBJ2-2; perhaps TRBD2 as D (6 bases). The germline V and J ends were trimmed by 4 bases and 3 bases, with 6 bases remaining between them. This CDR3 has 13 amino acids. Per the germline V gene, CDR1 is SEHNR and CDR2 is FQNEAQ (reference sequence). In DNA, the CDR3 is TGTGCCAGCAGCTGGGGGGACACCGGGGAGCTGTTTTTT. Protein product: CASSWGDTGELFF.

In this sample, this clone turned up a few times. The chain has TRBV5-1 and TRBJ2-1; D is undetermined. Trimming pared 0 bases from V and 6 bases from J, leaving 1 base between. CDR3 length equals 11 residues. The germline CDR1 and CDR2 sequences are SGHRS and YFSETQ. The DNA for the CDR3 is TGCGCCAGCAGCTTGGCCAATGAGCAGTTCTTC. The encoded protein is CASSLANEQFF. Full variable domain (missing parts from reference TRBV5-1 and TRBJ2-1): KAGVTQTPRYLIKTRGQQVTLSCSPISGHRSVSWYQQTPGQGLQFLFEYFSETQRNKGNFPGRFSGRQFSNSRSEMNVSTLELGDSALYLCASSLANEQFFGPGTRLTVL.

The V gene is TRBV7-8, the J gene TRBJ1-2; D is ambiguous. Between the trimmed V and J ends, which lost 5 bases and 6 bases, there was a span of 13 bases. CDR1 SGHVS and CDR2 FQNEAQ come from the germline V gene. The CDR3 runs to 13 residues. CDR3 nucleotide sequence: TGTGCCAGCAGCCCAGGCCGGGTAAATGGCTACACCTTC. It codes for CASSPGRVNGYTF.

The genes are TRBV9 and TRBJ1-1; 10 bases are a match to TRBD1. This CDR3 comprises 14 residues. Germline loops: CDR1 SGDLS, CDR2 YYNGEE. The trim removed 0 bases at V and 5 bases at J, leaving 1 base unmatched. In DNA form, the CDR3 reads TGTGCCAGCAGCGTAGGGGACAGGGGAACTGAAGCTTTCTTT. Its translation: CASSVGDRGTEAFF.

The V call is TRBV6-4, the J call TRBJ2-3; 10 bases match TRBD1. The germline V gene encodes CDR1 MRHNA and CDR2 SNTAGT. This CDR3 has 15 residues. Trimming cost V 2 bases and J 4 bases; bases outside gene matches: 3. The CDR3 sequence is CASSDATGGADTQYF. The CDR3 DNA reads as TGTGCCAGCAGTGACGCGACAGGGGGCGCAGATACGCAGTATTTT.

The V call is TRBV5-6, the J call TRBJ2-7, with D possibly TRBD1 on 6 matching bases. Germline-derived CDR1 and CDR2 are SGHDT and YYEEEE. The V end lost 2 bases, the J end lost 1 base, and 10 bases lay between the germline ends. CDR3 size: 14 residues. The CDR3 DNA reads as TGTGCCAGCAGCTTCGGGACACCTTCCTACGAGCAGTACTTC. This sequence encodes CASSFGTPSYEQYF.

As to this clone: Other nucleotide sequences in the sample specify the same CDR3. The V and J genes are TRBV11-2 and TRBJ2-7; D unclear. With 1 base removed from V and 5 bases from J, the gap between germline ends came to 6 bases. CDR3 length: 12 amino acids. Germline assignment: CDR1 SGHAT and CDR2 FQNNGV. The CDR3 loop is CASSLVPDEQYF. CDR3 in DNA: TGTGCCAGCAGCTTAGTGCCTGACGAGCAGTACTTC.

The chain joins TRBV7-3 to TRBJ2-2, with TRBD1 as a possible D gene (5 bases). The V end was cut by 2 bases, the J end by 6 bases, with 10 bases between. The V gene's germline CDR1 is SGHTA and CDR2 FQGTGA. The CDR3 runs to 14 residues. For the CDR3, the DNA is TGTGCCAGCAGCTTACAGGGAAACGCCGGGGAGCTGTTTTTT. This gives the protein CASSLQGNAGELFF.

The J gene is TRBJ2-2, the V gene TRBV29-1, with D unresolved. This CDR3 comprises 14 residues. Germline CDR1 reads SQVTM; CDR2 reads ANQGSEA. The V end lost 5 bases, the J end lost 0 bases, and 10 bases lay between the germline ends. This CDR3 is CSVYPDSNTGELFF. The CDR3 coding sequence is TGCAGCGTTTATCCAGATTCGAACACCGGGGAGCTGTTTTTT.

The gene calls are TRBV30 and TRBJ1-2; the D gene is possibly TRBD1 (6 bases). V was trimmed by 1 base and J by 5 bases, leaving 11 bases between them. The CDR3 runs 13 residues. From germline, CDR1 is GTSNPN and CDR2 SVGIG (reference sequence). Written as DNA, the CDR3 is TGTGCCTGGAGTGGGACAGATTTTTATGGCTACACCTTC. This encodes CAWSGTDFYGYTF.

The chain combines TRBV4-1 with TRBJ2-2; TRBD2 matches at 16 bases. The CDR3 consists of 16 residues. Germline values: CDR1 MGHRA, CDR2 YSYEKL. Trimming cost V 6 bases and J 5 bases; bases outside gene matches: 3. The CDR3 region has the DNA TGCGCCAGCAGTGGGACTAGCGGGAGGGAAACCGGGGAGCTGTTTTTT. Amino acid sequence: CASSGTSGRETGELFF.

A single count supports this clone. This sequence joins TRBV27 and TRBJ2-4; possibly TRBD1 for D (5 bases). CDR3 size: 15 residues. V dropped 5 bases and J dropped 5 bases, with 16 bases sitting between them. CDR1 is MNHEY, CDR2 SMNVEV, per germline (reference sequence). The CDR3 coding sequence is TGTGCCAGCAGTCCGCAGGGTCCCCTAGAAAACATTCAGTACTTC. As protein: CASSPQGPLENIQYF.

The gene calls are TRBV5-1 and TRBJ2-7; unclear D gene. Per the germline V gene, CDR1 is SGHRS and CDR2 is YFSETQ. This CDR3 has 15 residues. V was trimmed by 2 bases and J by 5 bases, leaving 17 bases between them. CDR3 coding DNA: TGCGCCAGCAGCTTCCCGGACGGCTCCCTAGACGAGCAGTACTTC. Translated, it gives CASSFPDGSLDEQYF.

This clone was recorded a few times. This chain joins TRBV7-9 and TRBJ2-6; D unclear. CDR1 and CDR2 from the germline V gene are SEHNR and FQNEAQ (reference sequence). V dropped 6 bases and J dropped 1 base, with 10 bases sitting between them. CDR3 size: 15 residues. DNA of the CDR3: TGTGCCAGCAGGGGTCCTTCGTCTGGGGCCAACGTCCTGACTTTC. It translates to CASRGPSSGANVLTF.

The CDR3 reads CSVEGLAGGVYNEQFF. In nucleotides, the CDR3 is TGCAGCGTTGAAGGACTAGCGGGGGGAGTCTACAATGAGCAGTTCTTC. This chain connects TRBV29-1 to TRBJ2-1; 13 bases agree with TRBD2. CDR3 length: 16 residues. J lost 3 bases, V lost 1 base, and 3 bases had no gene match. CDR1 and CDR2 (germline): SQVTM, ANQGSEA.

This chain uses TRBV9 with TRBJ2-3; D call uncertain. Germline lookup yields CDR1 SGDLS and CDR2 YYNGEE. The CDR3 has 17 residues. V gave up 0 bases and J gave up 1 base, with 15 bases separating them. CDR3 protein: CASSVESVGFRTDTQYF. CDR3 sequence (DNA): TGTGCCAGCAGCGTAGAATCGGTGGGTTTCCGCACAGATACGCAGTATTTT.

This sequence joins TRBV9 and TRBJ2-1; no definite D call. V lost 4 bases, J lost 4 bases, and 15 bases lay in between. CDR3 length: 15 residues. Germline values: CDR1 SGDLS, CDR2 YYNGEE. The DNA of the CDR3 is TGTGCCAGCAGCCCCCCTTGGGCTTCTTACAATGAGCAGTTCTTC. Protein: CASSPPWASYNEQFF.

The CDR3 DNA reads as TGTGCCAGCAGCTTAGTGGCTAGCGGGCAGGGAGGCGGTGCAGAGACCCAGTACTTC. Protein product: CASSLVASGQGGGAETQYF. The V gene is TRBV11-2, the J gene TRBJ2-5, with 8 positions matching TRBD2. Germline loops: CDR1 SGHAT, CDR2 FQNNGV. This CDR3 spans 19 amino acids. Losses at the gene ends were 1 base for V and 4 bases for J; bases not matched to a gene: 17.

Notes on this clone: Additional DNA sequences in this sample encode the identical CDR3. The CDR3 nucleotides are TGTGCCAGCAGAGCGGGACTAGCGGGGACAGATACGCAGTATTTT. Translated, it gives CASRAGLAGTDTQYF. The chain is built from TRBV6-1 and TRBJ2-3; TRBD2 matches at 13 bases. The V gene end was trimmed by 6 bases and the J gene end by 3 bases; junction bases not matched to a gene: 3. Germline V gene data show CDR1 as MNHNS and CDR2 as SASEGT. The CDR3 runs 15 residues.

V is TRBV30 and J is TRBJ2-2; TRBD2 matches 7 bases. The V gene end was trimmed by 5 bases and the J gene end by 1 base; junction bases not matched to a gene: 7. The CDR3 contains 15 residues. Germline V lookup: CDR1 GTSNPN, CDR2 SVGIG (reference sequence). CDR3 sequence reads: CAWFSPGGNTGELFF. As DNA, the CDR3 is TGTGCCTGGTTCTCTCCGGGAGGGAACACCGGGGAGCTGTTTTTT.

J is TRBJ1-1 and V is TRBV29-1; TRBD1 might be the D (6 bases). Germline CDR1 and CDR2: SQVTM and ANQGSEA. The CDR3 covers 12 residues. V dropped 4 bases and J dropped 5 bases, with 11 bases sitting between them. The CDR3 bases are TGCAGCGTTGGGCGGGGGGCGACTGAAGCTTTCTTT. Translating it yields CSVGRGATEAFF.

The rearrangement links TRBV29-1 to TRBJ1-3; D not certain. The CDR3 extends over 15 amino acids. The V end was cut by 3 bases, the J end by 0 bases, with 12 bases between. Germline lookup yields CDR1 SQVTM and CDR2 ANQGSEA. CDR3: CSVESGTDSGNTIYF. Here the CDR3 DNA reads TGCAGCGTTGAGTCCGGAACCGACTCTGGAAACACCATATATTTT.